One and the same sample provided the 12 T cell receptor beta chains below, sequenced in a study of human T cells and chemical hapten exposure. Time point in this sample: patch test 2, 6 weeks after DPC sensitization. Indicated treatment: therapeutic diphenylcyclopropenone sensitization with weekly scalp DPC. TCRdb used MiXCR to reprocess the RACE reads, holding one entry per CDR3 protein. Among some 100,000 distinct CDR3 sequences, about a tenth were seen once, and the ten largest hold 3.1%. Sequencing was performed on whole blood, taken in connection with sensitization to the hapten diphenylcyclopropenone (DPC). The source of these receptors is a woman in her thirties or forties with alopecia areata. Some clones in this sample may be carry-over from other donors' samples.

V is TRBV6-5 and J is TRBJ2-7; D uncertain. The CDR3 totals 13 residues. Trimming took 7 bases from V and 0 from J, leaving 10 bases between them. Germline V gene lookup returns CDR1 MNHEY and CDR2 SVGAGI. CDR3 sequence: CASTPHSSYEQYF. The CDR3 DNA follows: TGTGCCAGCACTCCTCATAGCTCCTACGAGCAGTACTTC.

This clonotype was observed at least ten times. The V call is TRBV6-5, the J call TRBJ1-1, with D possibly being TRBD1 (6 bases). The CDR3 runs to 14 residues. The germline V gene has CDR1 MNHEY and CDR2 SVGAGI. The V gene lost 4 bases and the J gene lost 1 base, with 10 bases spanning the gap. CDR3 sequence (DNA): TGTGCCAGCAGTTGGGAGACAGGGAACACTGAAGCTTTCTTT. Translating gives CASSWETGNTEAFF.

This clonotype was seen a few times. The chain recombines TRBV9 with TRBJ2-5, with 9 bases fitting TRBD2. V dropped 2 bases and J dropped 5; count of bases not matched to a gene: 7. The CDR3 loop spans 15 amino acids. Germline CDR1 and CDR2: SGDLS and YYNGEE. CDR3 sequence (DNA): TGTGCCAGCAGCGTGGCTAGCGGGGTAATTGAGACCCAGTACTTC. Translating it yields CASSVASGVIETQYF.

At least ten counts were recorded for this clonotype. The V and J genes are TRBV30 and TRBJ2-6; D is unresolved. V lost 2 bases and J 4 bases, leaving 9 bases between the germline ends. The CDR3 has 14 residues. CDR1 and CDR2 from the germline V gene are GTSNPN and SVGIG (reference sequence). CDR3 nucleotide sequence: TGTGCCTGGAGTAGGCTTCTCGGGGCCAACGTCCTGACTTTC. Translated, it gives CAWSRLLGANVLTF.

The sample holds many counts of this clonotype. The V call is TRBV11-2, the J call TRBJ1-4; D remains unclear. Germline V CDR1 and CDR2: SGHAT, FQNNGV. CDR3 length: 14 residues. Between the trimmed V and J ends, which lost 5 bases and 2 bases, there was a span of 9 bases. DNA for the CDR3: TGTGCCAGCAGCCTCCTCGGGACTAATGAAAAACTGTTTTTT. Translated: CASSLLGTNEKLFF.

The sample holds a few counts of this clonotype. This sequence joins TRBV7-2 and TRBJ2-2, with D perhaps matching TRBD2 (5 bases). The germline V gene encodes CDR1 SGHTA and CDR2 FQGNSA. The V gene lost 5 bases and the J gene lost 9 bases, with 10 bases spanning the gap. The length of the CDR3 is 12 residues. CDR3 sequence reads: CASSNSVWELFF. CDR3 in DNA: TGTGCCAGCAGCAATAGCGTCTGGGAGCTGTTTTTT.

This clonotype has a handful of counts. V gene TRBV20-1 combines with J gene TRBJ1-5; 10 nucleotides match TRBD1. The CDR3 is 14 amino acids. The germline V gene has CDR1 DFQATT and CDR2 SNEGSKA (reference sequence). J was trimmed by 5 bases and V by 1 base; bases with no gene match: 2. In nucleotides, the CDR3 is TGCAGTGCTAGAGCCGGGACAGGGGATCAGCCCCAGCATTTT. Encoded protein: CSARAGTGDQPQHF.

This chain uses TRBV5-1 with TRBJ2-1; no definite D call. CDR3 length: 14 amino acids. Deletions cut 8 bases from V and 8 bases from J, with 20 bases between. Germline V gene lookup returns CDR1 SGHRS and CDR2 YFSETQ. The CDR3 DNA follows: TGCGCCAGTTCAGAGGCCACTACTTGGTATGAGCAGTTCTTC. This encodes CASSEATTWYEQFF.

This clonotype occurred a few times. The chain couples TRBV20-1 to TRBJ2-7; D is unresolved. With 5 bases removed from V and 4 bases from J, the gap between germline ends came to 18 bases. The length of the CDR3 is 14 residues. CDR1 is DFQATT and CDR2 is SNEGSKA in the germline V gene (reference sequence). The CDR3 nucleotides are TGCAGTGCTGTTGACACTGGGCATATTTACGAGCAGTACTTC. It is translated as CSAVDTGHIYEQYF.

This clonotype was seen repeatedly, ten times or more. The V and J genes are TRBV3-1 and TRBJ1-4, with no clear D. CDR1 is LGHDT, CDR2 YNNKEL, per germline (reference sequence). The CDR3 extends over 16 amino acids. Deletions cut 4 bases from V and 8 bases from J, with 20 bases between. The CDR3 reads CASSPREGSAGEKLFF. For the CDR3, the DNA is TGTGCCAGCAGCCCGCGTGAAGGGTCCGCGGGGGAAAAACTGTTTTTT.

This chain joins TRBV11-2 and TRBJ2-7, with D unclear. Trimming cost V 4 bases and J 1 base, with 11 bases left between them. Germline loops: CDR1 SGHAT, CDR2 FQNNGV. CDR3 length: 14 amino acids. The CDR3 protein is CASSYPLVSYEQYF. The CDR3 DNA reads TGTGCCAGCAGCTACCCTCTAGTGTCCTACGAGCAGTACTTC.

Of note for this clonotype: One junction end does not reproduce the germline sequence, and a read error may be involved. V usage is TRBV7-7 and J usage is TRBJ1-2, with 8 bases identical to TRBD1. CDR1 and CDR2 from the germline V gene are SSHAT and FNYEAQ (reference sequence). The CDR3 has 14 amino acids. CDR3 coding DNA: TGTGCTAGCAGCACCCGGCAGGGGGCCAATGGCTACACCTTC. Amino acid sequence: CASSTRQGANGYTF.